This TCR beta chain was retrieved from a study of T cell responses to AZD1222 COVID-19 vaccine. Overall study results and limits: Vaccine-associated CD4 TCRs ranged over spike, dominating at 160-218 and 743-854. Spike-specific TCR breadth and depth were elevated following two AZD1222 doses. Repertoires were collected only later (after the peak T cell response had occurred).

The germline V gene has CDR1 MGHRA and CDR2 YSYEKL. V was clipped by 1 base and J by 6 bases, with 10 bases between them. This CDR3 spans 15 amino acids. A word on this clone: Its target is unknown.

Profiled with immunoSEQ multiplex PCR; TCRdb holds only in-frame clones, not every one. The sample holds some 120,000 clones, 92% seen once. V gene TRBV4-1 combines with J gene TRBJ1-6; D not certain. The clonotype originates from an adult in good health. The source material was peripheral blood, sampled on day 0 of AZD1222 vaccination. The chain's CDR3 is CASSQAPGLNSPLHF. The CDR3 DNA is TGCGCCAGCAGCCAAGCCCCCGGGCTTAATTCACCCCTCCACTTT.